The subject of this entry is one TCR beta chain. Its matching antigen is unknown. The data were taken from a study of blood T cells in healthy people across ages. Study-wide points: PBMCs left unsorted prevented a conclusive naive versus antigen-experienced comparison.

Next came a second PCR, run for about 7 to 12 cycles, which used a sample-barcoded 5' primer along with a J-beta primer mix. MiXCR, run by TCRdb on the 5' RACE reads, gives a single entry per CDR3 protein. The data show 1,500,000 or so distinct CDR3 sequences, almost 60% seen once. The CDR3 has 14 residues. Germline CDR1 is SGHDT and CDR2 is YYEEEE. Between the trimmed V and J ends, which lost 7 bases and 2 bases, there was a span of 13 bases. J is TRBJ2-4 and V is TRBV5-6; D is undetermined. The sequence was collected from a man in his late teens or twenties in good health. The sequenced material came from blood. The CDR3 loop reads CASGPVGSKNIQYF. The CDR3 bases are TGTGCCAGCGGCCCCGTCGGGTCCAAAAACATTCAGTACTTC.